This T cell receptor beta chain is from a study of identical twins. Unique molecular identifiers were present on cDNA, and template switching added a universal primer site. TCRdb ran MiXCR on the 5' RACE reads and lists one entry per CDR3 protein. The sample carries about 290,000 distinct CDR3 sequences, just under 9.5% recorded once. The CDR3 has 17 residues. Germline V gives CDR1 SEHNR, CDR2 FQNEAQ (reference sequence). Trimming at V came to 5 bases and at J to 3 bases, leaving 15 bases not matched to a gene. To note about this clonotype: Its specificity is unknown.

Regarding the study as a whole: Researchers reported weaker excess twin sharing in beta out-of-frame sequences. Analyses based on zero insertions could be partly confounded by invariant MAIT and iNKT cells.

These data also formed part of another study, on yellow fever vaccine responses in identical twins.

V gene TRBV7-9 combines with J gene TRBJ2-5; 7 nucleotides match TRBD1. Sequencing used CD8+ T cells sorted from blood. This clonotype was obtained from a young woman in good health. The CDR3 spells CASSQFGVGQLKETQYF. The CDR3 DNA follows: TGTGCCAGCAGCCAATTTGGGGTGGGACAGCTAAAAGAGACCCAGTACTTC. Full variable domain (remainder filled in from reference TRBV7-9 and TRBJ2-5): DTGVSQNPRHKITKRGQNVTFRCDPISEHNRLYWYRQTLGQGPEFLTYFQNEAQLEKSRLLSDRFSAERPKGSFSTLEIQRTEQGDSAMYLCASSQFGVGQLKETQYFGPGTRLLVL.